This T cell receptor (beta chain) was documented in a study of T cells in Graves' hyperthyroidism and ophthalmopathy. This CDR3 region has 12 residues. V was cut by 3 bases and J by 6 bases, with 7 bases left in between. The germline CDR1 and CDR2 sequences are KGHSH and LQKENI. Stable disease denoted Graves' hyperthyroidism without ophthalmopathy progression within 18 months. Newly diagnosed patients aged 18 to 65 had hyperthyroidism of under 2 months' duration. This clonotype appeared many times. Its cognate antigen is unknown. RNA transcripts provided the source from which TCR beta CDR3 regions were amplified. The primer set for the first-round RT-PCR of the TCR CDR3 was HTBI. TCRdb re-derived calls from the multiplex PCR reads in MiXCR, one entry per CDR3 protein. The sample lists hundreds of thousands of distinct CDR3 sequences, about 12% occurring once. Findings and limits, study-wide: The authors' 13 V-J model separated ophthalmopathy from stable hyperthyroidism. Blood held most thyroid clonotypes expanded above 0.001 frequency.

The receptor was derived from a woman between 18 and 30 years old with Graves' hyperthyroidism. This chain uses TRBV18 with TRBJ2-3; D remains unclear. Sequenced material: blood. CDR3 nucleotides: TGTGCCAGCTCACCCTACCTGGATACGCAGTATTTT. It translates to CASSPYLDTQYF.